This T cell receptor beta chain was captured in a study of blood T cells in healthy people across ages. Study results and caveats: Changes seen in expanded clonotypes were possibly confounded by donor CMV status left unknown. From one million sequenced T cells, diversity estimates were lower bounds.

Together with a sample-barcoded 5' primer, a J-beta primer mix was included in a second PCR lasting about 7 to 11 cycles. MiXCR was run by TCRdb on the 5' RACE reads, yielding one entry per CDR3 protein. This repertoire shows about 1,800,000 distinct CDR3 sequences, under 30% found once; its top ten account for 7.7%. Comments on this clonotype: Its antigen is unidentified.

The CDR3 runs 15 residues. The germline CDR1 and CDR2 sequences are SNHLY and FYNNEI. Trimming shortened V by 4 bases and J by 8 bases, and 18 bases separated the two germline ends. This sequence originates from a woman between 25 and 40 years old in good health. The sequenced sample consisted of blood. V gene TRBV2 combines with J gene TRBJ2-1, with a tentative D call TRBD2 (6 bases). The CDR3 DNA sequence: TGTGCCAGCAGTGGCGACGTGGGGCGGGGCGATGAGCAGTTCTTC. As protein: CASSGDVGRGDEQFF.